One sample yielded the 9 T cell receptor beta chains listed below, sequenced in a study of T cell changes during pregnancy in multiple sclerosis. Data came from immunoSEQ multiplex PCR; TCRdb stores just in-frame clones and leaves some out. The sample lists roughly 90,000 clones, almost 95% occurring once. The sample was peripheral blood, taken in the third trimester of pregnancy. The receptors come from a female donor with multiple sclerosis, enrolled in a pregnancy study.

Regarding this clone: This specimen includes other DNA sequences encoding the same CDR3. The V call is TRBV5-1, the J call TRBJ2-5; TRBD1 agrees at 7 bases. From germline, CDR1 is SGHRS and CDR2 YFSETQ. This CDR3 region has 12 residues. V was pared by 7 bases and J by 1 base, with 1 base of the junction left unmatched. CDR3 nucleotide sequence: TGCGCCAGCCGGGACAGCCAAGAGACCCAGTACTTC. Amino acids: CASRDSQETQYF.

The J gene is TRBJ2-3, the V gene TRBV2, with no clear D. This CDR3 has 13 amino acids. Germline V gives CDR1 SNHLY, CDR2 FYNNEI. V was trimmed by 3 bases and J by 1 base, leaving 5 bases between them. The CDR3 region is CASSDRGTDTQYF. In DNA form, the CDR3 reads TGTGCCAGCAGTGATCGGGGCACAGATACGCAGTATTTT.

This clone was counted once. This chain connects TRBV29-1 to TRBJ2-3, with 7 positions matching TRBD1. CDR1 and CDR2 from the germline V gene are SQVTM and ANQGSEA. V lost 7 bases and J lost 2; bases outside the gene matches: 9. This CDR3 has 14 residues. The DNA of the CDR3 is TGCAGCGCTTCGACAGGGCGAGTCACAGATACGCAGTATTTT. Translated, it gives CSASTGRVTDTQYF.

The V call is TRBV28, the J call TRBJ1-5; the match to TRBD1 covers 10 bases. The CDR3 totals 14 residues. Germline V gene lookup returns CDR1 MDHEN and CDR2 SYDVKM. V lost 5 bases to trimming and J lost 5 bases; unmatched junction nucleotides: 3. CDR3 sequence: CASSGQGGHQPQHF. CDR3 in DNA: TGTGCCAGCAGTGGACAGGGGGGCCATCAGCCCCAGCATTTT.

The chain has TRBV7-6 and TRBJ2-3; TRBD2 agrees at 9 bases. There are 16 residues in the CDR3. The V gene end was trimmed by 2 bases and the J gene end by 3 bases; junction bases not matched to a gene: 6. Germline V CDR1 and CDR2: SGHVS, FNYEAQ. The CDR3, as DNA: TGTGCCAGCAGCTTATATAGCGGGAGTCTAACAGATACGCAGTATTTT. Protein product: CASSLYSGSLTDTQYF.

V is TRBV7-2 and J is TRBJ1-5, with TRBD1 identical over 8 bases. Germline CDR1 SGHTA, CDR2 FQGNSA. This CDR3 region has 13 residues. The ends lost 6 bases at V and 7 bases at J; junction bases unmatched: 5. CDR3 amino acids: CASSRDRLQPQHF. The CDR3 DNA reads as TGTGCCAGCAGTCGGGACAGGCTACAGCCCCAGCATTTT.

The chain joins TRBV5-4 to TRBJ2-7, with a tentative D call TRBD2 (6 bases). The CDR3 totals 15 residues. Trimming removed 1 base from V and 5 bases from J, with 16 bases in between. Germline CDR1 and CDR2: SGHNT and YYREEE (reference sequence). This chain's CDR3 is CASSLYRGGPDEQYF. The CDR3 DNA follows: TGTGCCAGCAGCTTGTATCGGGGAGGCCCGGACGAGCAGTACTTC.

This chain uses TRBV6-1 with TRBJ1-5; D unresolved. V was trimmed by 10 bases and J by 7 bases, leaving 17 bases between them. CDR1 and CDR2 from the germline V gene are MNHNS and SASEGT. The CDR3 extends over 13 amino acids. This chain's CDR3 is CATLGSITQPQHF. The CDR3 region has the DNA TGTGCCACCTTAGGGAGTATTACCCAGCCCCAGCATTTT.

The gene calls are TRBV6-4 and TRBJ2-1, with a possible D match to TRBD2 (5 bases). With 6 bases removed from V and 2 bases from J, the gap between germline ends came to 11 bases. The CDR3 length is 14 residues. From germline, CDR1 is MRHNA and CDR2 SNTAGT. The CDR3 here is CASRERNAYNEQFF. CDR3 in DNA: TGTGCCAGCAGGGAGCGGAACGCCTACAATGAGCAGTTCTTC.